This T cell receptor beta chain originates from a study of blood T cell repertoires in COVID-19. Study-level information: Material from acute and convalescent COVID-19 was sourced from the United States, Italy and Spain. T cells, B-cell-depleted T cells, or PBMCs supplied cDNA or gDNA.

As handled by the study authors: Reference gene primer amplification yielded estimated nucleated cell counts. Only in-frame clones appear in the TCRdb table, and some are missing; sequencing was by immunoSEQ multiplex PCR. The D gene and trimming were derived from the DNA, and the V and J assignments and clone size from that table. The profile covers 100,000 to 150,000 clones, with roughly 84% appearing a single time and around 1.4% taken by the ten largest. The CDR3 contains 13 residues. The V end was cut by 3 bases, the J end by 8 bases, with 13 bases between. Sequencing was performed on peripheral blood. The clonotype was recovered from a man between 60 and 70 years old with acute or convalescent COVID-19. The chain uses TRBV12-3 or TRBV12-4 and TRBJ1-2; D gene uncertain. This chain's CDR3 is CASSLSDARGYTF. The CDR3 DNA reads TGTGCCAGCAGTTTGAGCGATGCGCGAGGCTACACCTTC.